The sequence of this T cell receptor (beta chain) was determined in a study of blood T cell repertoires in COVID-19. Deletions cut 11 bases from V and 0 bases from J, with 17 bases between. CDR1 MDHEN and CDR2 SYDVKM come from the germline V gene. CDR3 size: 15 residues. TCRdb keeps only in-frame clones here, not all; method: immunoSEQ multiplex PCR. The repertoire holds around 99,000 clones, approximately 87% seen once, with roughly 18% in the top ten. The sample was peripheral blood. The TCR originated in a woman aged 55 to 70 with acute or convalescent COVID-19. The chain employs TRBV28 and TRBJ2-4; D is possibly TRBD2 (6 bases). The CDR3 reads CAAQAGSIAKNIQYF. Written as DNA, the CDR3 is TGTGCCGCCCAGGCGGGGTCTATAGCCAAAAACATTCAGTACTTC.